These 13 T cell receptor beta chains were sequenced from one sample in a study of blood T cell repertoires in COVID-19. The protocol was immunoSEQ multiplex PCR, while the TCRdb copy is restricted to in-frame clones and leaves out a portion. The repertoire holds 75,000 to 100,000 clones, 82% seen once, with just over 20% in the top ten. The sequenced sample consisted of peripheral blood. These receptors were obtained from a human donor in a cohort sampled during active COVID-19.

The CDR3 spells CASSFRGSSYEQYF. CDR3 sequence (DNA): TGTGCCAGCAGTTTCAGGGGAAGCTCCTACGAGCAGTACTTC. The V call is TRBV28, the J call TRBJ2-7; D might be TRBD1 (6 bases). The CDR3 sequence is 14 residues long. V gave up 3 bases and J gave up 0 bases, with 9 bases separating them. Per germline, CDR1 MDHEN and CDR2 SYDVKM.

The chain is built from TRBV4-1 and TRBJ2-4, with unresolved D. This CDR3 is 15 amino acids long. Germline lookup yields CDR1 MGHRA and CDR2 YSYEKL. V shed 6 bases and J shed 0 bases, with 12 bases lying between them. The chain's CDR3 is CASSIAELAKNIQYF. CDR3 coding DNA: TGCGCCAGCAGTATTGCCGAGCTAGCCAAAAACATTCAGTACTTC.

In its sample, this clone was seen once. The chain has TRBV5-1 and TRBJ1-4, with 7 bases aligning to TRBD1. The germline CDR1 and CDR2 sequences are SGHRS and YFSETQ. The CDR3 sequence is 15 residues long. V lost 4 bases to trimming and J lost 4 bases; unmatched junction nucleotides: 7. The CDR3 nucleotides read TGCGCCAGCAGCCCCCAGGGGGGAGTTAATGAAAAACTGTTTTTT. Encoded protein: CASSPQGGVNEKLFF.

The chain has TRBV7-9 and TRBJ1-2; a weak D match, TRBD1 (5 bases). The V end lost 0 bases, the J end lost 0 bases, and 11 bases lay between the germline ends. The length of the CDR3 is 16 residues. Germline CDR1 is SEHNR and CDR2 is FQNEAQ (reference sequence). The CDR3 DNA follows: TGTGCCAGCAGCTTAGCGTCTCCGGGGGCTAACTATGGCTACACCTTC. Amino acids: CASSLASPGANYGYTF.

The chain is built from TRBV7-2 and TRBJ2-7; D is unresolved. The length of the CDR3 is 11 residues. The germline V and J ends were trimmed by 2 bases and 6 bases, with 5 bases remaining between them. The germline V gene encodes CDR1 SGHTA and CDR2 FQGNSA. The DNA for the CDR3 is TGTGCCAGCAGCTTAAACACCGAGCAGTACTTC. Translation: CASSLNTEQYF. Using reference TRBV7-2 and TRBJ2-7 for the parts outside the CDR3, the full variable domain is GAGVSQSPSNKVTEKGKDVELRCDPISGHTALYWYRQSLGQGLEFLIYFQGNSAPDKSGLPSDRFSAERTGGSVSTLTIQRTQQEDSAVYLCASSLNTEQYFGPGTRLTVT.

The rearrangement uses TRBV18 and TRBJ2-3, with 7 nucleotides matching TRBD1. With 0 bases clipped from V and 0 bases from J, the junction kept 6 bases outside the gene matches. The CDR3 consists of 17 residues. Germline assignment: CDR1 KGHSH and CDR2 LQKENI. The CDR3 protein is CASSPPLGDRSTDTQYF. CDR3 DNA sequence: TGTGCCAGCTCACCACCTCTCGGGGACAGAAGCACAGATACGCAGTATTTT.

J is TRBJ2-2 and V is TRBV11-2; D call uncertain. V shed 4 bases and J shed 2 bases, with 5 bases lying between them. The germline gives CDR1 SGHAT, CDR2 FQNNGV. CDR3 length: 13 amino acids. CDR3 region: CASSSSNTGELFF. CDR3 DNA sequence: TGTGCCAGCAGCTCCAGTAACACCGGGGAGCTGTTTTTT.

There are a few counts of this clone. The CDR3 DNA reads as TGCGCCAGCAGCTTCTCGACGGGACAGGGTTATAATTCACCCCTCCACTTT. Residues: CASSFSTGQGYNSPLHF. The chain combines TRBV5-1 with TRBJ1-6; TRBD1 matches at 9 bases. V shed 2 bases, J shed 4 bases, and the junction held 7 bases outside the gene matches. The germline CDR1 and CDR2 sequences are SGHRS and YFSETQ. The length of the CDR3 is 17 residues.

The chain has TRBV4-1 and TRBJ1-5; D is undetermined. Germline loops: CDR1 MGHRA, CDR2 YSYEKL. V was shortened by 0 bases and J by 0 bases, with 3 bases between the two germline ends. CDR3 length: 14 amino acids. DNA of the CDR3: TGCGCCAGCAGCCAAGATATTAGCAATCAGCCCCAGCATTTT. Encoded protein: CASSQDISNQPQHF.

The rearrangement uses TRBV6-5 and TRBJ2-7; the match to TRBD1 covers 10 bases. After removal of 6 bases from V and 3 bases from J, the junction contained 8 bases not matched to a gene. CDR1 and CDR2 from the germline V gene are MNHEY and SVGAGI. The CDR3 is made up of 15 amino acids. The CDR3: CASSRDRGGSYEQYF. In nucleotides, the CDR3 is TGTGCCAGCAGCCGGGACAGGGGCGGAAGCTACGAGCAGTACTTC.

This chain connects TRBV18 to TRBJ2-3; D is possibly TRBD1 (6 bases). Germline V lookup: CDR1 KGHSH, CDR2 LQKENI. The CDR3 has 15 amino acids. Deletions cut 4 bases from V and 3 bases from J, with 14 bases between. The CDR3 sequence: CASSLLLTGTDTQYF. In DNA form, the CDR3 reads TGTGCCAGCTCACTATTACTGACAGGAACAGATACGCAGTATTTT.

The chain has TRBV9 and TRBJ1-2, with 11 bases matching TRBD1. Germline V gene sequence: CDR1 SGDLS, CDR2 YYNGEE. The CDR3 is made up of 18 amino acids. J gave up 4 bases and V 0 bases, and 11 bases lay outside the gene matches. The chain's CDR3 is CASSVAAGQGAKTYGYTF. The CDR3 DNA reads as TGTGCCAGCAGCGTAGCCGCTGGACAGGGGGCTAAAACCTATGGCTACACCTTC. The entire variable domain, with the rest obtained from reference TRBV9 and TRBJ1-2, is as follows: DSGVTQTPKHLITATGQRVTLRCSPRSGDLSVYWYQQSLDQGLQFLIQYYNGEERAKGNILERFSAQQFPDLHSELNLSSLELGDSALYFCASSVAAGQGAKTYGYTFGSGTRLTVV.

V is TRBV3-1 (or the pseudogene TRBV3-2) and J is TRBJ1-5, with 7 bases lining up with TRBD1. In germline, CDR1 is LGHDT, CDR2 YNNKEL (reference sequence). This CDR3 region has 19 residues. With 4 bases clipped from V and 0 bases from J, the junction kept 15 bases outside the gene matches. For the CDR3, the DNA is TGTGCCAGCAGCCGCCGACTGGACAGGCGAATATATAGCAATCAGCCCCAGCATTTT. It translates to CASSRRLDRRIYSNQPQHF.